This is a list of T cell receptor beta chains from one sample in a study of cytomegalovirus exposure and HLA in healthy donors. Using immunoSEQ multiplex PCR, the repertoire was profiled, and TCRdb retains in-frame clones only, with some absent. Of 250,000 to 400,000 clones listed, approximately 88% are singletons. The sample consisted of PBMCs. Source of these receptors: a man between 25 and 39 years old in good health and CMV-seronegative. The CDR3 runs from the conserved cysteine through the conserved F or W. The D gene is left open where the match is weak. Expanded clones are given a class, and other clones once, few, many or no size at all.

D: TRBD2
V: TRBV29-1
J: TRBJ2-1
size: .
DNA: TGCAGCGGGGGGACTAGCGGGGCCTCATCAAAGGTCTTC
CDR3: CSGGTSGASSKVF

D: TRBD2
V: TRBV5-4
J: TRBJ2-3
size: .
DNA: TGTGCCAGCAGCCCCGGGACTAGCGGGGTTCCGGATACGCAGTATTTT
CDR3: CASSPGTSGVPDTQYF

D: .
V: TRBV5-5
J: TRBJ2-5
size: .
DNA: TGTGCCAGCAGCTCATGGGGGACATCGGTTAGGGAGACCCAGTACTTC
CDR3: CASSSWGTSVRETQYF

D: .
V: TRBV6-4
J: TRBJ1-1
size: .
DNA: TGTGCCAGCAGTGAGGACAGGAACACTGAAGCTTTCTTT
CDR3: CASSEDRNTEAFF

D: .
V: TRBV5-8
J: TRBJ2-5
size: .
DNA: TGTGCCAGCAGCTTGTTGGCGACCCAGTACTTC
CDR3: CASSLLATQYF

D: TRBD2
V: TRBV9
J: TRBJ2-3
size: .
DNA: TGTGCCAGCAGCGTAGCCAGCGGGGGGGCGTATACGCAGTATTTT
CDR3: CASSVASGGAYTQYF

D: .
V: TRBV19
J: TRBJ2-3
size: .
DNA: TGTGCCAGTAATTCCGGCGGCGGCACCCGCACAGATACGCAGTATTTT
CDR3: CASNSGGGTRTDTQYF

D: .
V: TRBV5-5
J: TRBJ1-2
size: .
DNA: TGTGCCAGCAGCTTATCCGGGTCCTATGGCTACACCTTC
CDR3: CASSLSGSYGYTF

D: TRBD1
V: TRBV19
J: TRBJ2-2
size: .
DNA: TGTGCCAGTAGCATTAGAGGAGGGACAGGGAGAACCGGGGAGCTGTTTTTT
CDR3: CASSIRGGTGRTGELFF

D: TRBD1
V: TRBV27
J: TRBJ1-2
size: .
DNA: TGTGCCAGCAGCCAAGGGGACAGGGGTAAGGGGAGCTATGGCTACACCTTC
CDR3: CASSQGDRGKGSYGYTF

D: TRBD2
V: TRBV12-5
J: TRBJ2-1
size: .
DNA: TGTGCTAGTGGTTTGGTTATCGGGACTAACTACAATGAGCAGTTCTTC
CDR3: CASGLVIGTNYNEQFF

D: TRBD1
V: TRBV6-1
J: TRBJ2-7
size: .
DNA: TGTGCCAGCAGTGAAGCTAGAGGACAGGGCTCCTACGAGCAGTACTTC
CDR3: CASSEARGQGSYEQYF

D: .
V: TRBV2
J: TRBJ2-7
size: .
DNA: TGTGCCAGCAGTGATATTACCAGGGGTAGCGACGAGCAGTACTTC
CDR3: CASSDITRGSDEQYF

D: TRBD1
V: TRBV5-1
J: TRBJ2-5
size: .
DNA: TGCGCCAGCAGCTTGGACAGGGGGCGCGGAGAGACCCAGTACTTC
CDR3: CASSLDRGRGETQYF

D: .
V: TRBV6-6
J: TRBJ1-1
size: .
DNA: TGTGCCAGCAGTTACTCTTTAGTTATGAACACTGAAGCTTTCTTT
CDR3: CASSYSLVMNTEAFF

D: TRBD2
V: TRBV19
J: TRBJ2-1
size: .
DNA: TGTGCCAGTAGTACCCGGAGCGGGACCTACAATGAGCAGTTCTTC
CDR3: CASSTRSGTYNEQFF

D: .
V: TRBV7-8
J: TRBJ1-2
size: .
DNA: TGTGCCAGCAGCTTTTCCCCGAGGGACTATGGCTACACCTTC
CDR3: CASSFSPRDYGYTF

D: TRBD1
V: TRBV5-1
J: TRBJ2-5
size: once
DNA: TGCGCCAGCAGCCCGGGGACAGGGCAAAGACAAGAGACCCAGTACTTC
CDR3: CASSPGTGQRQETQYF

D: TRBD2
V: TRBV19
J: TRBJ2-1
size: .
DNA: TGTGCCAGTAGTATTTCAGCGGGGGGGCGTGAGCAGTTCTTC
CDR3: CASSISAGGREQFF

D: .
V: TRBV18
J: TRBJ2-7
size: .
DNA: TGTGCCAGCTCACCAGACAGGTTTACGGGTTACGAGCAGTACTTC
CDR3: CASSPDRFTGYEQYF

D: .
V: TRBV27
J: TRBJ2-7
size: few
DNA: TGTGCCAGCGGCCAGTACGAGCAGTACTTC
CDR3: CASGQYEQYF

D: TRBD1
V: TRBV2
J: TRBJ1-1
size: .
DNA: TGTGCCAGCAGTGAGGAGGGGGCTAACACTGAAGCTTTCTTT
CDR3: CASSEEGANTEAFF

D: .
V: TRBV15
J: TRBJ1-2
size: few
DNA: TGTGCCACCCGAACAGGGAACTATGGCTACACCTTC
CDR3: CATRTGNYGYTF

D: .
V: TRBV18
J: TRBJ2-3
size: once
DNA: TGTGCCACCCGTTGGGGGCAGCTAAGCACAGATACGCAGTATTTT
CDR3: CATRWGQLSTDTQYF

D: TRBD1
V: TRBV19
J: TRBJ2-7
size: .
DNA: TGTGCCAGTAGTTCCCATTCCGGGACAGGGGGCATCTACGAGCAGTACTTC
CDR3: CASSSHSGTGGIYEQYF

D: TRBD1
V: TRBV11-3
J: TRBJ1-2
size: few
DNA: TGTGCCAGCAGCTTAGCCCACAGGGGCCATAACTATGGCTACACCTTC
CDR3: CASSLAHRGHNYGYTF

D: .
V: TRBV10-2
J: TRBJ1-2
size: .
DNA: TGCGCCAGCAGTGTAGACAGAGAAGCTAACTATGGCTACACCTTC
CDR3: CASSVDREANYGYTF

D: .
V: TRBV2
J: TRBJ1-5
size: once
DNA: TGTGCCAGCAGTACCTATAGCAATCAGCCCCAGCATTTT
CDR3: CASSTYSNQPQHF

D: .
V: TRBV6-5
J: TRBJ1-6
size: .
DNA: TGTGCCAGCAGTTACGACAGGAATAATTCACCCCTCCACTTT
CDR3: CASSYDRNNSPLHF

D: TRBD1
V: TRBV27
J: TRBJ2-7
size: .
DNA: TGTGCCAGCAGTTTACAACATAGGACAGGGCGCTCCTACGAGCAGTACTTC
CDR3: CASSLQHRTGRSYEQYF

D: TRBD1
V: TRBV4-1
J: TRBJ1-2
size: .
DNA: TGCGCCAGCAGACAGGGGGCTCAAAGTGGCTACACCTTC
CDR3: CASRQGAQSGYTF

D: TRBD1
V: TRBV27
J: TRBJ1-1
size: .
DNA: TGTGCCAGCAGACTCAGGGGGCGAGGGACTGAAGCTTTCTTT
CDR3: CASRLRGRGTEAFF

D: TRBD1
V: TRBV6-6
J: TRBJ1-5
size: .
DNA: TGTGCCAGCAGCGCGGCGAGACAGGGCAGCCAGCCCCAGCATTTT
CDR3: CASSAARQGSQPQHF

D: TRBD2
V: TRBV9
J: TRBJ2-1
size: .
DNA: TGTGCCAGCAGCGTAGCTTGGCTAGCGGACAATGAGCAGTTCTTC
CDR3: CASSVAWLADNEQFF

D: TRBD1
V: TRBV30
J: TRBJ2-3
size: .
DNA: TGTGCCTGGACAGGACCAGGGGGAAATACGCAGTATTTT
CDR3: CAWTGPGGNTQYF

D: .
V: TRBV7-9
J: TRBJ1-2
size: .
DNA: TGTGCCAGCAGCTTAGAGGGGTACTATGGCTACACCTTC
CDR3: CASSLEGYYGYTF

D: .
V: TRBV6-1
J: TRBJ2-7
size: .
DNA: TGTGCCTCTTCTAGCGCAAACTCCTACGAGCAGTACTTC
CDR3: CASSSANSYEQYF